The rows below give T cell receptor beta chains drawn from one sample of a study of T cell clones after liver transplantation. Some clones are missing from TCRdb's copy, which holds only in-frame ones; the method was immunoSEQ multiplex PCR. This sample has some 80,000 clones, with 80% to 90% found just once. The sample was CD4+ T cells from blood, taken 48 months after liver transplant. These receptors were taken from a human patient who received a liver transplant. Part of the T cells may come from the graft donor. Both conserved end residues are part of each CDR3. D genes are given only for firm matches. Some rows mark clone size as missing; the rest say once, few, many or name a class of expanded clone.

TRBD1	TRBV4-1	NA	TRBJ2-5	TGCGCCAGCAGCCCCTACAGGGGGCAGCAAGAGACCCAGTACTTC	CASSPYRGQQETQYF
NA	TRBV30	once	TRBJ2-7	TGTGCCTGGAATCCGGAGAGGGACGAGCAGTACTTC	CAWNPERDEQYF
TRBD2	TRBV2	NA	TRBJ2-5	TGTGCCAGCAGGGGACTAGTCCAAGAGACCCAGTACTTC	CASRGLVQETQYF
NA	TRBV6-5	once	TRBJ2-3	TGTGCCAGCAGTTACTCGCTAGCCCAGGGGGATACGCAGTATTTT	CASSYSLAQGDTQYF
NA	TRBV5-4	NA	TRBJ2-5	TGTGCCAGCAGTAAGCCTGACAGGCACCAAGAGACCCAGTACTTC	CASSKPDRHQETQYF
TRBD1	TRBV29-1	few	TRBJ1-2	TGCAGCGTTGAAGAGTTCGGACAGGCTAACTATGGCTACACCTTC	CSVEEFGQANYGYTF
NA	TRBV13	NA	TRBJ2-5	TGTGCCAGCAGACCAGGACTATTGCGCGGAGAGACCCAGTACTTC	CASRPGLLRGETQYF
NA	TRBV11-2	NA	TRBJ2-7	TGTGCCAGCAGTATAGGAGACTACGAGCAGTACTTC	CASSIGDYEQYF
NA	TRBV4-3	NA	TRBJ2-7	TGCGCCAGCAAGGCGGGCCCGTCCTTC	CASKAGPSF
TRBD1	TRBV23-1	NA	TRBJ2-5	TGCGCCGGACAGGGGACAGGGGGCTGGGAGACCCAGTACTTC	CAGQGTGGWETQYF
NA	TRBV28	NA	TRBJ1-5	TGTGCCAGCAGCCTGCGGGGGCTCTGGCAGCCCCAGCATTTT	CASSLRGLWQPQHF
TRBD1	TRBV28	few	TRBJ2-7	TGTGCCAGCAGAACCGGGACAGGTTACTACGAGCAGTACTTC	CASRTGTGYYEQYF
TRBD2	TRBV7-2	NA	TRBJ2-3	TGTGCCAGCAGCTTTTTAGCGGGAGGGCCTCGCACAGATACGCAGTATTTT	CASSFLAGGPRTDTQYF
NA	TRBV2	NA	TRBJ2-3	TGTGCCAGGGACCCTAGCGCGCAAAACGGAGATACGCAGTATTTT	CARDPSAQNGDTQYF
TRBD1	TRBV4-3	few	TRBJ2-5	TGCGCCAGCAGCCAAGGGGCAGGGGGAGTTTTAGAGACCCAGTACTTC	CASSQGAGGVLETQYF
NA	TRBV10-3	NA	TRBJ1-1	TGTGCCCTCCGACTACGGGTGGCTTTCTTT	CALRLRVAFF
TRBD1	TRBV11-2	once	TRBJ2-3	TGTGCCAGCAGCCGTACCGGGACAGCCACAGATACGCAGTATTTT	CASSRTGTATDTQYF
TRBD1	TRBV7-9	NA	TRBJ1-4	TGTGCCAGCAGCCCCCGCGGGACAGGGGAGGAAAAACTGTTTTTT	CASSPRGTGEEKLFF
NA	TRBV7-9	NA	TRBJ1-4	TGTGCCAGCAGCTTCGAACGGATGAAGGGGACTAATGAAAAACTGTTTTTT	CASSFERMKGTNEKLFF
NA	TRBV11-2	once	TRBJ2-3	TGTGCCAGCAGCTTATTTGGTGGGGGGGCATCCCAACAGTATTTT	CASSLFGGGASQQYF
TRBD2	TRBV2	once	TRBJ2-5	TGTGCCAGCAGTGAAGATGCAGGGAGGGAAGAGACCCAGTACTTC	CASSEDAGREETQYF
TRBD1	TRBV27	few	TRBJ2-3	TGTGCCAGCAGTCCACAGACAGGGGGCGCCGGGACAGATACGCAGTATTTT	CASSPQTGGAGTDTQYF
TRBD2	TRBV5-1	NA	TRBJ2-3	TGCGCCAGCAGCTCCGACGGGGGGGTAGAGACAGATACGCAGTATTTT	CASSSDGGVETDTQYF
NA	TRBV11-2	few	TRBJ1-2	TGTGCCAGCAGCTTAAGTGGCAGCTATGGCTACACCTTC	CASSLSGSYGYTF
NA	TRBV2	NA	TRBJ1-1	TGTGCCAGCAGTGAAGCGCTTTTTGGGGCGGGAGAAGCTTTCTTT	CASSEALFGAGEAFF
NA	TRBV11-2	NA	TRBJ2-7	TGTGCCAGCAGCGCCTTGGGGCCCTATGAGCAGTACTTC	CASSALGPYEQYF